There are many counts of the clone carrying this T cell receptor beta chain. Antigen specificity is unknown. CDR1 is SNHLY and CDR2 is FYNNEI in the germline V gene. This CDR3 has 12 amino acids. With 7 bases removed from V and 4 bases from J, the gap between germline ends came to 10 bases. The record originates from a study of response to subunit inactivated influenza vaccine. Study-wide findings and caveats: It was suggested by the authors that few new T cells are recruited by each seasonal influenza vaccination.

TCRdb reanalysed the RT-PCR reads using MiXCR and keeps one entry per CDR3 protein. The profile shows a few hundred thousand distinct CDR3 sequences, 21% of them singletons. J is TRBJ1-2 and V is TRBV2; D is uncertain. The sample in question was PBMCs from blood, obtained 21 months after vaccination. The TCR sequence derives from a man in his fifties or sixties who received an inactivated influenza vaccine. CDR3 DNA sequence: TGTGCCAGCAACGAACACCTCTATGGCTACACCTTC. Its translation: CASNEHLYGYTF.